Listed below are T cell receptor beta chains from one sample, sequenced in a study of OX40 agonist ivuxolimab in advanced cancers. Using immunoSEQ multiplex PCR, the repertoire was profiled, and TCRdb retains in-frame clones only, with some absent. The table shows over 50,000 clones, with around four fifths occurring only once. The sequencing used CD4+ or CD8+ T cells sorted from blood, collected in a trial of the OX40 agonist ivuxolimab. All receptors come from an adult with an advanced solid tumor such as melanoma, head and neck, liver or kidney cancer. CDR3s include the opening cysteine and the closing phenylalanine or tryptophan. The order of the fields is D gene, J gene, V gene, clone size, CDR3 protein, CDR3 DNA. D genes are given only for firm matches. Size is omitted from some rows. Given values are once, few, many or a class for expanded clones.

>.|TRBJ2-4|TRBV19|.
CASSIRGGSIIAKNIQYF
TGTGCCAGTAGTATAAGAGGGGGGAGCATAATAGCCAAAAACATTCAGTACTTC
>.|TRBJ1-1|TRBV5-1|.
CASSLQGLVGNTEAFF
TGCGCCAGCAGCTTGCAGGGTCTTGTAGGGAACACTGAAGCTTTCTTT
>TRBD1|TRBJ1-1|TRBV11-3|.
CASSLDRGDRGANTEAFF
TGTGCCAGCAGCTTAGATCGAGGGGACAGGGGGGCGAACACTGAAGCTTTCTTT
>.|TRBJ2-6|TRBV7-6|.
CASGGSGANVLTF
TGTGCCAGCGGGGGCTCTGGGGCCAACGTCCTGACTTTC
>TRBD2|TRBJ2-1|TRBV18|once
CASSPPVAGGYNEQFF
TGTGCCAGCTCACCACCAGTCGCGGGGGGTTACAATGAGCAGTTCTTC
>TRBD1|TRBJ1-2|TRBV2|.
CASSERDRLGGYGYTF
TGTGCCAGCAGTGAAAGGGACAGGCTTGGGGGCTATGGCTACACCTTC
>TRBD1|TRBJ1-1|TRBV18|.
CASSPAQGSTEAFF
TGTGCCAGCTCACCGGCACAGGGGAGTACTGAAGCTTTCTTT
>.|TRBJ2-7|TRBV6-5|.
CASSRKPGHGREKYF
TGTGCCAGCAGTCGAAAACCGGGACACGGAAGGGAAAAGTACTTC
>.|TRBJ1-2|TRBV27|.
CASSFRDGRGYTF
TGTGCCAGCAGTTTCCGGGACGGTCGGGGCTACACCTTC
>TRBD2|TRBJ2-3|TRBV30|.
CAWSEGPGGTQYF
TGTGCCTGGAGTGAAGGCCCGGGGGGGACGCAGTATTTT
>TRBD2|TRBJ2-3|TRBV11-3|.
CASSSSGGAADTQYF
TGTGCCAGCAGCTCCAGCGGGGGGGCGGCAGATACGCAGTATTTT
>TRBD2|TRBJ2-3|TRBV10-3|.
CAISTSGGASITDTQYF
TGTGCCATCAGTACTAGCGGGGGGGCCTCTATCACAGATACGCAGTATTTT
>.|TRBJ1-1|TRBV7-9|.
CASSLGDYNTEAFF
TGTGCCAGCAGCTTAGGGGACTATAACACTGAAGCTTTCTTT
>.|TRBJ1-2|TRBV4-3|few
CASSQEKTGYGYTF
TGCGCCAGCAGCCAAGAAAAAACCGGATATGGCTACACCTTC
>.|TRBJ1-6|TRBV4-1|once
CASSPWTDPNSPLHF
TGCGCCAGCAGCCCTTGGACGGACCCTAATTCACCCCTCCACTTT
>.|TRBJ1-4|TRBV5-1|.
CASSLGGTNEKLFF
TGCGCCAGCAGCTTGGGAGGGACTAATGAAAAACTGTTTTTT
>.|TRBJ1-6|TRBV5-4|many
CASSLDPNSPLHF
TGTGCCAGCAGCTTAGACCCGAATTCACCCCTCCACTTT
>TRBD1|TRBJ1-1|TRBV2|.
CASRQTGVPTEAFF
TGTGCCAGCAGACAGACAGGGGTCCCCACTGAAGCTTTCTTT